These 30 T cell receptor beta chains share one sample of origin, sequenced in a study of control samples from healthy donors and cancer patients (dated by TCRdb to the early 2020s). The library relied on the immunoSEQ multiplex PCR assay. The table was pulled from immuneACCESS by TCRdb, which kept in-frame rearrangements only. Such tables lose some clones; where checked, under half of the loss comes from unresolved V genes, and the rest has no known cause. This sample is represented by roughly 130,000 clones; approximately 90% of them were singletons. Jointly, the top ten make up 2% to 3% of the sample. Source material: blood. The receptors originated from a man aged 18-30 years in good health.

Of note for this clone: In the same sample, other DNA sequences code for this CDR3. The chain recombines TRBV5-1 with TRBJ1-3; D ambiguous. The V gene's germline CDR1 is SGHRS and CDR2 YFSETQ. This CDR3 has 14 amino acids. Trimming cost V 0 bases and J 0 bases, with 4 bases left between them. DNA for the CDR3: TGCGCCAGCAGCTTGGGTGGCTCTGGAAACACCATATATTTT. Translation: CASSLGGSGNTIYF.

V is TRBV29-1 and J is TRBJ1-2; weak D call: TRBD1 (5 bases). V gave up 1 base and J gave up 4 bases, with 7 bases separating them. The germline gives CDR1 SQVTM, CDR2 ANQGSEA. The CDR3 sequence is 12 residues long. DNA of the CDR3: TGCAGCGTTGAAGCAGGGCGCTATGGCTACACCTTC. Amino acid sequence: CSVEAGRYGYTF.

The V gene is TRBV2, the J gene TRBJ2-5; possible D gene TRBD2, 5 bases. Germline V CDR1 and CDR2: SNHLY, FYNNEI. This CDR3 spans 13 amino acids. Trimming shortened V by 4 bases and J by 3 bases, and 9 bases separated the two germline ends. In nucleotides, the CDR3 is TGTGCCAGCAGTGGGGAGCTAGAAGAGACCCAGTACTTC. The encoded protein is CASSGELEETQYF. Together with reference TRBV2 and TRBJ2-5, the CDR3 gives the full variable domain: EPEVTQTPSHQVTQMGQEVILRCVPISNHLYFYWYRQILGQKVEFLVSFYNNEISEKSEIFDDQFSVERPDGSNFTLKIRSTKLEDSAMYFCASSGELEETQYFGPGTRLLVL.

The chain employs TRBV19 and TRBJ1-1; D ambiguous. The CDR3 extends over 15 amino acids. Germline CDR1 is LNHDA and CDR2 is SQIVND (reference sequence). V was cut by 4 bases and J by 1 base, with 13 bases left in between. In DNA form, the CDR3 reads TGTGCCAGTAGTAGGGGTCTGGAGTCGAACACTGAAGCTTTCTTT. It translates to CASSRGLESNTEAFF.

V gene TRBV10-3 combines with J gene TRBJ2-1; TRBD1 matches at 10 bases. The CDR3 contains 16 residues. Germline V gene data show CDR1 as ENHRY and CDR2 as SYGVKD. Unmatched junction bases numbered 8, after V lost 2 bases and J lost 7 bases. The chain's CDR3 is CAISEAGTGAGNEQFF. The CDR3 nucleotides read TGTGCCATCAGTGAGGCTGGGACAGGGGCAGGGAATGAGCAGTTCTTC.

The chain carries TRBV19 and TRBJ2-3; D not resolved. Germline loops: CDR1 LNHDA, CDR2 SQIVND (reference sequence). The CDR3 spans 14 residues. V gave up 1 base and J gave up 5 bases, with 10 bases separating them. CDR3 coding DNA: TGTGCCAGTAGTATAGGAGAAAATAAAGATACGCAGTATTTT. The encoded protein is CASSIGENKDTQYF.

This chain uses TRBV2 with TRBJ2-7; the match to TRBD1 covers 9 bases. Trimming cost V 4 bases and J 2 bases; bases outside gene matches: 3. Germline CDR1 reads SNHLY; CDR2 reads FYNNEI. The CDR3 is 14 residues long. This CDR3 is CASSVGDRAYEQYF. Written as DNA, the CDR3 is TGTGCCAGCAGTGTCGGGGACAGGGCCTACGAGCAGTACTTC.

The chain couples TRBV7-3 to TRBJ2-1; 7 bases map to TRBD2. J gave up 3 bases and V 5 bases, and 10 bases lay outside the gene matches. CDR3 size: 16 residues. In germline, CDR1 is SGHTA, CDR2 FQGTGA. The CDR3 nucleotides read TGTGCCAGCAGCCTAGGGAGCGGGACTCTCTACAATGAGCAGTTCTTC. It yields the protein CASSLGSGTLYNEQFF. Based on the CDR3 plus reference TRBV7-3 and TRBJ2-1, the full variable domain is GAGVSQTPSNKVTEKGKYVELRCDPISGHTALYWYRQSLGQGPEFLIYFQGTGAADDSGLPNDRFFAVRPEGSVSTLKIQRTERGDSAVYLCASSLGSGTLYNEQFFGPGTRLTVL.

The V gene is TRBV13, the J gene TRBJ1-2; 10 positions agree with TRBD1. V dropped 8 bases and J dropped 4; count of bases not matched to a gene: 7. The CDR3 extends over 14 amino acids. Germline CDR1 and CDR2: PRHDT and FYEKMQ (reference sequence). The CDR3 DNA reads TGTGCCAGCGTCCCGGGACAGGGGAGCTATGGCTACACCTTC. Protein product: CASVPGQGSYGYTF.

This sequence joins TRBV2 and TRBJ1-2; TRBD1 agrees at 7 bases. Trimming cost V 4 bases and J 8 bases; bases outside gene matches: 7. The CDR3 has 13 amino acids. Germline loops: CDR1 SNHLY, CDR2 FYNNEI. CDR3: CASSGQGMSGYTF. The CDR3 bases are TGTGCCAGCAGTGGACAGGGAATGTCGGGCTACACCTTC.

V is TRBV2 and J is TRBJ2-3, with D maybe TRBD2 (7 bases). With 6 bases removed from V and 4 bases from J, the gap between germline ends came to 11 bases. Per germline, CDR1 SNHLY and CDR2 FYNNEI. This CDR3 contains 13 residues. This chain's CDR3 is CASRGGGSDTQYF. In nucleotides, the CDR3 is TGTGCCAGCAGAGGGGGGGGTTCAGATACGCAGTATTTT.

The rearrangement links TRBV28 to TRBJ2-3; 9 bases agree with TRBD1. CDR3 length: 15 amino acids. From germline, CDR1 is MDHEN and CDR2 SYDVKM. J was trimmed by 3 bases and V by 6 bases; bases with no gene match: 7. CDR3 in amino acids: CASSPGTGRTDTQYF. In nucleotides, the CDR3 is TGTGCCAGCAGCCCCGGGACAGGGAGGACAGATACGCAGTATTTT.

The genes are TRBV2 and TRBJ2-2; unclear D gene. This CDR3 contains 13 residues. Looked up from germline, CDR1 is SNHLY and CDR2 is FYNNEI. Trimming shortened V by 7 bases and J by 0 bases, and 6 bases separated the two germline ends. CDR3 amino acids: CASIKANTGELFF. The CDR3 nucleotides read TGTGCCAGCATTAAGGCGAACACCGGGGAGCTGTTTTTT. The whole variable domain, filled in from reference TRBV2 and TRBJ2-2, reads EPEVTQTPSHQVTQMGQEVILRCVPISNHLYFYWYRQILGQKVEFLVSFYNNEISEKSEIFDDQFSVERPDGSNFTLKIRSTKLEDSAMYFCASIKANTGELFFGEGSRLTVL.

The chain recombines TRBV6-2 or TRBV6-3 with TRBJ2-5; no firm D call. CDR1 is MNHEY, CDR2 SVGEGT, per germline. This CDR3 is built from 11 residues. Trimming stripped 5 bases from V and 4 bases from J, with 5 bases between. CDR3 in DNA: TGTGCCAGCAGTCCGTCAGAGACCCAGTACTTC. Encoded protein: CASSPSETQYF.

As DNA, the CDR3 is TGTGCCTGGAATGACCCGGGACTCCTTTACAATGAGCAGTTCTTC. Protein sequence: CAWNDPGLLYNEQFF. The chain uses TRBV30 and TRBJ2-1, with D possibly TRBD2 on 6 matching bases. The V gene lost 4 bases and the J gene lost 4 bases, with 17 bases spanning the gap. The CDR3 extends over 15 amino acids. Germline assignment: CDR1 GTSNPN and CDR2 SVGIG (reference sequence).

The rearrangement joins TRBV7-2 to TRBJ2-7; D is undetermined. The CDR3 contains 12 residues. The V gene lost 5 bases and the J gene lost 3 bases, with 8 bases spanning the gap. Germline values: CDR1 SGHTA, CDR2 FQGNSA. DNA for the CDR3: TGTGCCAGCAGCCGGAATGTCTACGAGCAGTACTTC. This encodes CASSRNVYEQYF.

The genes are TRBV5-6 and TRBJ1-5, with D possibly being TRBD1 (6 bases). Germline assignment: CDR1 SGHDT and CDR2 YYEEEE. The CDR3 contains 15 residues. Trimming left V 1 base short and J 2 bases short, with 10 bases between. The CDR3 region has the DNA TGTGCCAGCAGCTTGCGGGGGGCAGGCAATCAGCCCCAGCATTTT. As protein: CASSLRGAGNQPQHF. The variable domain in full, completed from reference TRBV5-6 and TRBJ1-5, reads DAGVTQSPTHLIKTRGQQVTLRCSPKSGHDTVSWYQQALGQGPQFIFQYYEEEERQRGNFPDRFSGHQFPNYSSELNVNALLLGDSALYLCASSLRGAGNQPQHFGDGTRLSIL.

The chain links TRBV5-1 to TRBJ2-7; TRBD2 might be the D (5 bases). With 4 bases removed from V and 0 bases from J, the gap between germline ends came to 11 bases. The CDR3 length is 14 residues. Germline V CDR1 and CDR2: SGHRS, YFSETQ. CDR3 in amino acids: CASSLGESSYEQYF. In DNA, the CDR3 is TGCGCCAGCAGCCTCGGGGAGAGCTCCTACGAGCAGTACTTC. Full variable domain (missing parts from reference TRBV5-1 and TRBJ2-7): KAGVTQTPRYLIKTRGQQVTLSCSPISGHRSVSWYQQTPGQGLQFLFEYFSETQRNKGNFPGRFSGRQFSNSRSEMNVSTLELGDSALYLCASSLGESSYEQYFGPGTRLTVT.

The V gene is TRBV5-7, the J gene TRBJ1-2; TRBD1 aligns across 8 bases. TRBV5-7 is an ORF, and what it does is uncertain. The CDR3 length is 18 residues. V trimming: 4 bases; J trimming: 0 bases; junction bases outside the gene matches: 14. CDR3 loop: CASSPSRQGPRANYGYTF. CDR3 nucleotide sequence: TGTGCCAGCAGCCCTTCGAGACAGGGGCCCCGAGCTAACTATGGCTACACCTTC.

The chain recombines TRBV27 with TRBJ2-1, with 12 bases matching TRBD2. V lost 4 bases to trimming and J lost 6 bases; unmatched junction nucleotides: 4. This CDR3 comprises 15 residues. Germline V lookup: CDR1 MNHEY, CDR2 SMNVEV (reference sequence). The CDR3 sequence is CASSWTSGEVNEQFF. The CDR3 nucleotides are TGTGCCAGCAGTTGGACTAGCGGGGAAGTCAATGAGCAGTTCTTC.

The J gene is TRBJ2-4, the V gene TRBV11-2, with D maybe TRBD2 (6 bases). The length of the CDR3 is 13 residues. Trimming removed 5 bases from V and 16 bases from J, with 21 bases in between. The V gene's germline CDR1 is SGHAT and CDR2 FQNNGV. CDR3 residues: CASSPTEMGGSYF. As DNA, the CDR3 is TGTGCCAGCAGCCCAACTGAGATGGGAGGATCATACTTC.

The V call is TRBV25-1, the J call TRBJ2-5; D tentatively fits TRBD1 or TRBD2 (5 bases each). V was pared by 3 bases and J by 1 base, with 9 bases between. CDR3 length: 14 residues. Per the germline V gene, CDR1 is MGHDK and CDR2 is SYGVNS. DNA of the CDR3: TGTGCCAGCAGTGAGGGGGATTTCCAAGAGACCCAGTACTTC. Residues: CASSEGDFQETQYF.

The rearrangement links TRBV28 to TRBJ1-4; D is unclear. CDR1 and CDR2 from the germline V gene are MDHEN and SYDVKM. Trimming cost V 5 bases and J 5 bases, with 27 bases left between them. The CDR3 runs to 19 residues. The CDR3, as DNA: TGTGCCAGCAGTACAAACCTTCAGGCCCCCCCAAATGCGAATGAAAAACTGTTTTTT. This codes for CASSTNLQAPPNANEKLFF.

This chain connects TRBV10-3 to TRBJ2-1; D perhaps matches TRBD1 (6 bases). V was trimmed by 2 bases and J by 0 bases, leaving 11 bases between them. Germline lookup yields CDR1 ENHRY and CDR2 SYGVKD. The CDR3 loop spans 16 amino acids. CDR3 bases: TGTGCCATCAGTGAGCCCGGGACAAGCTCCTACAATGAGCAGTTCTTC. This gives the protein CAISEPGTSSYNEQFF.

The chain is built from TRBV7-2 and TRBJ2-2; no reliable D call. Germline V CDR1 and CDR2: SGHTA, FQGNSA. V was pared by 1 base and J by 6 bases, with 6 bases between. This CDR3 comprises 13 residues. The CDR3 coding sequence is TGTGCCAGCAGCTTAGTGGCGTCCGGGGAGCTGTTTTTT. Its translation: CASSLVASGELFF. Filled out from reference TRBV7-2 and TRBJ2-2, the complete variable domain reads GAGVSQSPSNKVTEKGKDVELRCDPISGHTALYWYRQSLGQGLEFLIYFQGNSAPDKSGLPSDRFSAERTGGSVSTLTIQRTQQEDSAVYLCASSLVASGELFFGEGSRLTVL.

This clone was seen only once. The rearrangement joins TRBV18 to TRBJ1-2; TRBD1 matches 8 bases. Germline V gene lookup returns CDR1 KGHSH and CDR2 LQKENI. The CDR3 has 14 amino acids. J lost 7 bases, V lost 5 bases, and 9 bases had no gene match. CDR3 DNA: TGTGCCAGCTCATCAGGGGGCGATTCAGGTGGCTACACCTTC. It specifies CASSSGGDSGGYTF.

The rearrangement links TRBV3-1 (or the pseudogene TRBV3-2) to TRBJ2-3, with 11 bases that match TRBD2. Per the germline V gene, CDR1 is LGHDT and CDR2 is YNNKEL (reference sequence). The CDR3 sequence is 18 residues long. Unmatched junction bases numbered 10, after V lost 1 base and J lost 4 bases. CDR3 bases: TGTGCCAGCAGCCAAGTACTAACTAGCGGGAGTTACGCAGATACGCAGTATTTT. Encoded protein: CASSQVLTSGSYADTQYF.

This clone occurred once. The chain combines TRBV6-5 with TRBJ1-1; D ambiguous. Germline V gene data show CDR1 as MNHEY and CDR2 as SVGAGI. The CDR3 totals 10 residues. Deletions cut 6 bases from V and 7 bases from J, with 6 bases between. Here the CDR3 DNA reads TGTGCCAGCAGACTCGTTGAAGCTTTCTTT. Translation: CASRLVEAFF.

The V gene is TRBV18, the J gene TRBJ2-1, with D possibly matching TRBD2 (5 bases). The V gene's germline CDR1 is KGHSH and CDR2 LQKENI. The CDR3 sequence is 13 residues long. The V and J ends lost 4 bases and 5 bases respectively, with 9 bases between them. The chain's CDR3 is CASSRGSDNEQFF. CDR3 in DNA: TGTGCCAGCTCACGGGGTAGCGACAATGAGCAGTTCTTC.

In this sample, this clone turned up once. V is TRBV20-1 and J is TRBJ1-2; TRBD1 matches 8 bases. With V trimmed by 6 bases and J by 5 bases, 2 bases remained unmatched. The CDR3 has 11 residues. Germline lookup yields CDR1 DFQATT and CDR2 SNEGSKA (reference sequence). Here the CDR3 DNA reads TGCAGTGCGGGACAGGAGTATGGCTACACCTTC. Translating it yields CSAGQEYGYTF.